Detailed here is one T cell receptor beta chain. The data derive from a study of neoadjuvant nivolumab and ipilimumab in lung cancer. This CDR3 comprises 15 residues. Per germline, CDR1 SNHLY and CDR2 FYNNEI. The V gene end was trimmed by 6 bases and the J gene end by 8 bases; junction bases not matched to a gene: 8. Clones were sequenced by immunoSEQ multiplex PCR, and TCRdb holds only the in-frame ones, with some missing. This repertoire shows more than 25,000 clones, about 76% found once; its top ten account for about 20%. The genes are TRBV2 and TRBJ2-1; the match to TRBD2 covers 12 bases. This clonotype originated in an adult with non-small cell lung cancer. The sample consisted of tumor tissue, taken after neoadjuvant nivolumab, alone or with ipilimumab, at or shortly before surgery. The CDR3 nucleotides are TGTGCCAGCAGGGCCCTAGCGGGGGGGCAGGATGAGCAGTTCTTC. Translation: CASRALAGGQDEQFF. The full variable domain, in which reference TRBV2 and TRBJ2-1 provide the parts outside the CDR3, is EPEVTQTPSHQVTQMGQEVILRCVPISNHLYFYWYRQILGQKVEFLVSFYNNEISEKSEIFDDQFSVERPDGSNFTLKIRSTKLEDSAMYFCASRALAGGQDEQFFGPGTRLTVL.